This TCR beta chain was identified in a study of T cell changes during pregnancy in multiple sclerosis (dated by TCRdb to the late 2010s). A note on the overall study: Changes in the T cell repertoire over the course of pregnancy were examined in this study in women with multiple sclerosis.

The library relied on the immunoSEQ multiplex PCR assay. In its TCRdb copy, this immuneACCESS table keeps in-frame sequences only and misses some clones. Where compared with another copy, unresolved V genes explain less than half of these, and the others have no known cause. For this sample there are about 24,000 clones; more than 90% appear just once. The ten largest make up 9.4% of the sample. This clone came up a few times. No cognate antigen has been identified for it. No quality values exist for individual bases; no much larger clone is one base distant. CDR1 is given as SNHLY and CDR2 as FYNNEI, both from the germline V gene. After removal of 9 bases from V and 6 bases from J, the junction retains 6 bases not matched to a gene. The CDR3 spans 12 residues, from the cysteine through the phenylalanine. The read is trimmed to its CDR3 DNA, 36 bases read in frame from base 1.

In this chain, TRBV2 is recombined with TRBJ1-2, with TRBD1 identical over 8 junction bases. The sample consisted of CD8+ T cells from peripheral blood mononuclear cells, taken in the third trimester of pregnancy. This receptor was obtained from a female donor in good health, enrolled as a control in a pregnancy study. The nucleotides read TGTGCCAGTTTGACAGGGGTTAATGGCTACACCTTC. The resulting protein is CASLTGVNGYTF. The entire variable domain, with the stretches around the CDR3 drawn from the reference TRBV2 and TRBJ1-2 proteins, is EPEVTQTPSHQVTQMGQEVILRCVPISNHLYFYWYRQILGQKVEFLVSFYNNEISEKSEIFDDQFSVERPDGSNFTLKIRSTKLEDSAMYFCASLTGVNGYTFGSGTRLTVV.